The clone carrying this T cell receptor (beta chain) has at least ten counts. The antigen is unknown. This entry is derived from a study of regulatory T cells in long-lasting Graves disease. Germline CDR1 and CDR2: LGHDT and YNNKEL (reference sequence). Trimming pared 4 bases from V and 6 bases from J, leaving 15 bases between. The CDR3 loop spans 15 amino acids. The time point: persistent/refractory GD, antithyroid drugs over 5 years with positive TRAb. With RNA extracted from PBMCs as input, the TCR library was made. As a group, patients came from one endocrinology department in Xi'an, China. Peripheral blood, at 8 to 9.5 milliliters, went into EDTA tubes. In building TCR beta libraries, iRepertoire HTBI primers were used together with Arm-PCR of CDR3 regions. Via MiXCR, TCRdb re-called the multiplex PCR reads, giving one row per CDR3 protein. This table holds 450,000 or so distinct CDR3 sequences, roughly 23% found once.

Overall study findings and caveats: TRBV28 was favored in persistent disease, as were TRBJ1-2 and TRBJ2-5.

This chain links TRBV3-1 with TRBJ2-2; D is unresolved. Source: peripheral blood mononuclear cells (PBMCs), taken when the disease was refractory, from a patient treated with antithyroid drugs. This TCR was recovered from a female donor with Graves disease. The CDR3, as DNA: TGTGCCAGCAGCCCGTCCGGACCTAGGTCCGGGGAGCTGTTTTTT. Translation: CASSPSGPRSGELFF. Drawing the rest from reference TRBV3-1 and TRBJ2-2, the complete variable domain is DTAVSQTPKYLVTQMGNDKSIKCEQNLGHDTMYWYKQDSKKFLKIMFSYNNKELIINETVPNRFSPKSPDKAHLNLHINSLELGDSAVYFCASSPSGPRSGELFFGEGSRLTVL.